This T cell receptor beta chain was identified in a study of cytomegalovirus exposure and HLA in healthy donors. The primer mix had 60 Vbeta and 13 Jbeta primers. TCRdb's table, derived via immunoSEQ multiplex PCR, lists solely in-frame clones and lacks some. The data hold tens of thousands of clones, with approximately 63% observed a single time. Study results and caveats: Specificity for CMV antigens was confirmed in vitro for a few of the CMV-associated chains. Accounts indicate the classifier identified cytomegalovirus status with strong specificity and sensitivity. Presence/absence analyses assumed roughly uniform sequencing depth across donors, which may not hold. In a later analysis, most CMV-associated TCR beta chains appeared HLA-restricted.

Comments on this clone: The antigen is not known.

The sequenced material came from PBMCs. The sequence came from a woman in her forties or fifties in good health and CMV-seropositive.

The DNA of the CDR3 is TGCAGCGTTGGGGCCGAGAACACCGGGGAGCTGTTTTTT. Translated, it gives CSVGAENTGELFF. The chain uses TRBV29-1 and TRBJ2-2; D remains unclear. This CDR3 comprises 13 residues. Germline CDR1 is SQVTM and CDR2 is ANQGSEA. Trimming pared 4 bases from V and 1 base from J, leaving 7 bases between.